A selection of T cell receptor beta chains follows, all from one sample in a study of siplizumab effects on memory and regulatory T cells. Produced via immunoSEQ multiplex PCR; TCRdb's table is partial and in-frame only. This repertoire shows 70,000 to 95,000 clones, more than 80% found once; its top ten account for about 15%. The sequenced material came from CD4+ T cells sorted from blood. Receptors originate from a human donor in good health. Each CDR3 is given with its conserved first and last residue. A D gene is named only where the DNA matches it firmly. Size values are once, few and many counts, or a class for expanded clones, and some rows have none.

TRBJ2-4 TRBV29-1 NA NA TGCAGCGTTGTAGGGGAAATAGCCAAAAACATTCAGTACTTC CSVVGEIAKNIQYF
TRBJ1-1 TRBV28 TRBD1 NA TGTGCCAGCAGAATACAGGGGTTGAACACTGAAGCTTTCTTT CASRIQGLNTEAFF
TRBJ2-1 TRBV27 TRBD2 few TGTGCCAGCAGTTTACTAGCGGGAGTTTACAATGAGCAGTTCTTC CASSLLAGVYNEQFF
TRBJ1-1 TRBV18 TRBD1 NA TGTGCCAGCCTGGGACAGCTGAACACTGAAGCTTTCTTT CASLGQLNTEAFF
TRBJ2-5 TRBV7-2 TRBD2 NA TGTGCCAGCATCGAGTCTAGCGGGCCCCAAGAGACCCAGTACTTC CASIESSGPQETQYF
TRBJ1-5 TRBV4-1 NA NA TGCGCCAGCAGCCAAGAAGGTTCGGTAAGTGGGCCCCAGCATTTT CASSQEGSVSGPQHF
TRBJ2-6 TRBV5-1 TRBD1 NA TGCGCCAGCAGCCCTGGGACAGTATCCTCTGGGGCCAACGTCCTGACTTTC CASSPGTVSSGANVLTF
TRBJ2-1 TRBV6-5 NA NA TGTGCCAGCAGTTACAACCGGGAGCAGTTCTTC CASSYNREQFF
TRBJ2-7 TRBV7-9 TRBD2 NA TGTGCCAGCAGCTTAGTAGGGAGAGGAGGCGGGAGCTACGAGCAGTACTTC CASSLVGRGGGSYEQYF
TRBJ2-2 TRBV7-8 NA NA TGTGCCAGCCGGGATCCGAACACCGGGGAGCTGTTTTTT CASRDPNTGELFF
TRBJ2-1 TRBV6-6 NA NA TGTGCCAGCAGGAAGGGGATCAATGAGCAGTTCTTC CASRKGINEQFF
TRBJ2-5 TRBV5-1 TRBD1 NA TGCGCCAGCAGCTTATTTCAGGGGGTGGGAGAGACCCAGTACTTC CASSLFQGVGETQYF
TRBJ2-3 TRBV9 NA NA TGTGCCAGCAGCCTAACGACACGGAACACAGATACGCAGTATTTT CASSLTTRNTDTQYF
TRBJ2-7 TRBV6-1 NA NA TGTGCCAGACACTACGAGCAGTACTTC CARHYEQYF
TRBJ2-5 TRBV7-2 TRBD2 once TGTGCCAGCAGCCTAGGACTAGCGGGAGAGACCCAGTACTTC CASSLGLAGETQYF
TRBJ2-5 TRBV11-3 TRBD2 NA TGTGCCAGCAGCTCCGGGACTAGCGGCCAAGAGACCCAGTACTTC CASSSGTSGQETQYF
TRBJ2-5 TRBV18 NA NA TGTGCCAGCCAAGGGGTCCTCGGGGGCAAAGAGACCCAGTACTTC CASQGVLGGKETQYF
TRBJ2-1 TRBV5-1 TRBD2 NA TGCGCCAGCAGCGTGACCGGGACTAGGGCCGACAATGAGCAGTTCTTC CASSVTGTRADNEQFF
TRBJ2-7 TRBV11-3 NA NA TGTGCCAGCAGCTCCGGACGGGTGAACTACGAGCAGTACTTC CASSSGRVNYEQYF
TRBJ2-5 TRBV7-8 NA few TGTGCCAGCAGCCGTTCGGGGAGCGTGGAGACCCAGTACTTC CASSRSGSVETQYF
TRBJ2-1 TRBV7-8 TRBD2 NA TGTGCCAGCAGCTTCCCGACTAGCGGGATTTTTAGGAATGAGCAGTTCTTC CASSFPTSGIFRNEQFF
TRBJ2-5 TRBV28 NA once TGTGCCAGCCGAGGGGTTAACCAAGAGACCCAGTACTTC CASRGVNQETQYF
TRBJ1-2 TRBV7-2 NA NA TGTGCCAGCAGCTTAGCGATGGGGGGCTATGGCTACACCTTC CASSLAMGGYGYTF
TRBJ2-7 TRBV19 TRBD2 NA TGTGCCAGTAGTATCCGAAGCGGGAGCTCCTACGAGCAGTACTTC CASSIRSGSSYEQYF
TRBJ1-1 TRBV4-1 TRBD1 NA TGCGCCAGCAGCCAATTCGGGACAGGGAGGGACACTGAAGCTTTCTTT CASSQFGTGRDTEAFF
TRBJ1-2 TRBV5-1 TRBD1 NA TGCGCCAGCAGCCTAGGACAGGGGGCATCCTATGGCTACACCTTC CASSLGQGASYGYTF
TRBJ2-7 TRBV6-1 NA NA TGTGCCAGCAGTACTGGGGGTTTGATGGCGGTGCAGTACTTC CASSTGGLMAVQYF
TRBJ1-2 TRBV11-3 NA NA TGTGCCAGCAGCTTAGATCCCCTTTCCTATGGCTACACCTTC CASSLDPLSYGYTF
TRBJ2-7 TRBV30 TRBD2 NA TGTGCCTGGAGTGATAGCGGGTGGGACTCCTACGAGCAGTACTTC CAWSDSGWDSYEQYF
TRBJ1-5 TRBV19 TRBD1 NA TGTGCCAGTAGTGGACAGGGTAGCAATCAGCCCCAGCATTTT CASSGQGSNQPQHF
TRBJ2-3 TRBV5-1 TRBD2 NA TGCGCCAGCAGCCAGGGACTAGCGGGAGATACGCAGTATTTT CASSQGLAGDTQYF
TRBJ2-7 TRBV18 TRBD1 NA TGTGCCAGCTCACCACAAGGGACAGTCTACGAGCAGTACTTC CASSPQGTVYEQYF
TRBJ2-5 TRBV19 NA NA TGTGCCAGTAGTAGGAATCACCGGGGCCAAGAGACCCAGTACTTC CASSRNHRGQETQYF
TRBJ2-7 TRBV7-6 TRBD1 once TGTGCCAGCAGCTTAGGTGCGTCTCGCGGACAGGGACTCTACGAGCAGTACTTC CASSLGASRGQGLYEQYF
TRBJ2-3 TRBV10-2 TRBD2 NA TGCGCCAGCAAAGCGGGAACTAGCACAGATACGCAGTATTTT CASKAGTSTDTQYF
TRBJ1-6 TRBV18 TRBD1 NA TGTGCCAGCTCTTCGGCGACGGTATCGGGACAGGGTAAATCACCCCTCCACTTT CASSSATVSGQGKSPLHF
TRBJ2-7 TRBV5-4 NA NA TGTGCCAGCAGCTTGAAACCGGCTTATCAGCAGTACTTC CASSLKPAYQQYF
TRBJ2-6 TRBV6-1 NA once TGTGCCAGCAGTGCCCCAGTATACTCTGGGGCCAACGTCCTGACTTTC CASSAPVYSGANVLTF
TRBJ2-7 TRBV6-5 NA NA TGTGCCAGCAGGATAAGACAGGGAGGTTTACAAGAGCAGTACTTC CASRIRQGGLQEQYF
TRBJ1-2 TRBV7-9 NA NA TGTGCCAGCAGCAAGAGACTGGCTGAGGTCTTC CASSKRLAEVF
TRBJ1-5 TRBV27 NA NA TGTGCCAGCAGTCCCGGGACGGGGAACCGGCCCCAGCATTTT CASSPGTGNRPQHF
TRBJ2-1 TRBV27 NA NA TGTGCCAGCAGTTCCAGGGGTGGTTACAATGAGCAGTTCTTC CASSSRGGYNEQFF
TRBJ1-5 TRBV30 NA NA TGTGCCTGGTCCAGGGATAGCAATCAGCCCCAGCATTTT CAWSRDSNQPQHF
TRBJ2-3 TRBV18 NA NA TGTGCCAGCTCCCCTTACCCCCTCGGGACTCGCGGGACCACGCAGTATTTT CASSPYPLGTRGTTQYF
TRBJ2-7 TRBV2 TRBD2 once TGTGCCAGATGGACTAGCGGGAGGGCTAGCTCCTACGAGCAGTACTTC CARWTSGRASSYEQYF
TRBJ2-2 TRBV7-3 NA once TGTGCCAGCAGCTCACGGGGTAGCGTCGGCACCGGGGAGCTGTTTTTT CASSSRGSVGTGELFF
TRBJ1-5 TRBV7-8 NA NA TGTGCCAGCAGTCCAGGGTCCCAGCCCCAGCATTTT CASSPGSQPQHF
TRBJ2-6 TRBV28 NA NA TGTGCCAGCAGTTTATCGGGCTCTGGGGCCAACGTCCTGACTTTC CASSLSGSGANVLTF
TRBJ1-1 TRBV7-6 NA once TGTGCCAGCAGCCACGGGAAGGCCACTGAAGCTTTCTTT CASSHGKATEAFF
TRBJ2-5 TRBV30 NA once TGTGCCTGGGGTAACCGGGAGCTAGTAGGAGAGACCCAGTACTTC CAWGNRELVGETQYF